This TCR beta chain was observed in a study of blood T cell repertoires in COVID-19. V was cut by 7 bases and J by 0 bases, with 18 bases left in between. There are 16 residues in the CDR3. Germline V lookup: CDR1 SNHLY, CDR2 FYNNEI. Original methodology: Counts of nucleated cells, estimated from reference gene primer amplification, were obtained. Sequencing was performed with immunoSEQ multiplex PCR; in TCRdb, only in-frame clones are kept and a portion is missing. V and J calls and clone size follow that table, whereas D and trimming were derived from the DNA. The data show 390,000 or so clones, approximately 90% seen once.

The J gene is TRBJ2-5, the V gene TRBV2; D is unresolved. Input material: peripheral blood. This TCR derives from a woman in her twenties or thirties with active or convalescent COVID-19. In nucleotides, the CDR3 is TGTGCCAGCAACGGAGCCCATGGTGCCAACCAAGAGACCCAGTACTTC. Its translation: CASNGAHGANQETQYF.